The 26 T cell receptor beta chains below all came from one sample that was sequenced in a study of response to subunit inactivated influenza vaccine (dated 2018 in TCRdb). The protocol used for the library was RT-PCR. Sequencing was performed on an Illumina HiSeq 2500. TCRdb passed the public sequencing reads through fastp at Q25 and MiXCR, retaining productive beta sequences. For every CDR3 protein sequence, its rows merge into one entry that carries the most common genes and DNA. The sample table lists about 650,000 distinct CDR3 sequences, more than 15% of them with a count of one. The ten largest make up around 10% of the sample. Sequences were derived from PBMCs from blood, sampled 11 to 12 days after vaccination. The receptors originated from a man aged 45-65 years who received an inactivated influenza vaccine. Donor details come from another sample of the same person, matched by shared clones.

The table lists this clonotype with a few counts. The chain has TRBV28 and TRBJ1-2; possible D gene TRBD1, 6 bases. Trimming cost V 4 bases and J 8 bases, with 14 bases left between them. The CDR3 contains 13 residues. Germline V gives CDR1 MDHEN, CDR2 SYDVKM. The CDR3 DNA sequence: TGTGCCAGCAGTTCAACAGGGAAAGGAGGCTACACCTTC. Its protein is CASSSTGKGGYTF.

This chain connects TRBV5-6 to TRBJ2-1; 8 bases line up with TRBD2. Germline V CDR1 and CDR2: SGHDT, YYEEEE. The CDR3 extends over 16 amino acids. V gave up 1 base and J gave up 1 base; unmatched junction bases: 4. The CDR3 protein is CASSLISGGSYNEQFF. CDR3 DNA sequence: TGTGCCAGCAGCTTGATTTCGGGGGGGTCCTACAATGAGCAGTTCTTC.

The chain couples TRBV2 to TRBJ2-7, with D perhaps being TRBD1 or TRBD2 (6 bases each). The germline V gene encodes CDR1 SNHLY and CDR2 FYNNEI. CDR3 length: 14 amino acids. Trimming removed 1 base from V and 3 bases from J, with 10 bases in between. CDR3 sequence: CASSEEGGNYEQYF. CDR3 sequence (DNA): TGTGCCAGCAGTGAAGAGGGGGGAAACTACGAGCAGTACTTC.

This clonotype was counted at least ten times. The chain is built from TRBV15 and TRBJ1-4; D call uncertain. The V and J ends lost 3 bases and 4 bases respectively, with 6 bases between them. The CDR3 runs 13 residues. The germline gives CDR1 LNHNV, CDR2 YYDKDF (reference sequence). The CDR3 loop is CATSSGLNEKLFF. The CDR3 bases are TGTGCCACCAGCAGCGGACTTAATGAAAAACTGTTTTTT. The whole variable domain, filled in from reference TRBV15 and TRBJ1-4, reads DAMVIQNPRYQVTQFGKPVTLSCSQTLNHNVMYWYQQKSSQAPKLLFHYYDKDFNNEADTPDNFQSRRPNTSFCFLDIRSPGLGDTAMYLCATSSGLNEKLFFGSGTQLSVL.

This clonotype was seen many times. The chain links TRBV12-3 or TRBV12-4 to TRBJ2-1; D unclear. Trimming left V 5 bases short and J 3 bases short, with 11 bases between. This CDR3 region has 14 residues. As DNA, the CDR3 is TGTGCCAGCAGTCTTAGGACCGTCTACAATGAGCAGTTCTTC. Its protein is CASSLRTVYNEQFF.

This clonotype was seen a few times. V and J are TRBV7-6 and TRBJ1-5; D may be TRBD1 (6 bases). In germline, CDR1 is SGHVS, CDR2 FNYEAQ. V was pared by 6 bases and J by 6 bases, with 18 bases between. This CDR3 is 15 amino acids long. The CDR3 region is CASRMGYREGQPQHF. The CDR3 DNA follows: TGTGCCAGCAGAATGGGCTACAGGGAAGGTCAGCCCCAGCATTTT.

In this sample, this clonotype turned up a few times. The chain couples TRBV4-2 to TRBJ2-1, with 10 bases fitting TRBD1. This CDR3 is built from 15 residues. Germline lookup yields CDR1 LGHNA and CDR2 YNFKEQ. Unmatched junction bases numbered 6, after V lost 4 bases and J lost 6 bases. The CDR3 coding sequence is TGTGCCAGCAGCCTCGGGACAGGGGTTTTCAATGAGCAGTTCTTC. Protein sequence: CASSLGTGVFNEQFF.

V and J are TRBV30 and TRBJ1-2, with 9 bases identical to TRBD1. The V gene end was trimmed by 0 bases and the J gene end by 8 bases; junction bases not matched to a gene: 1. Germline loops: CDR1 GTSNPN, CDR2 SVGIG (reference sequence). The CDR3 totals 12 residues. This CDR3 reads CAWSVQGAGYTF. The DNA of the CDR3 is TGTGCCTGGAGTGTACAGGGGGCCGGCTACACCTTC.

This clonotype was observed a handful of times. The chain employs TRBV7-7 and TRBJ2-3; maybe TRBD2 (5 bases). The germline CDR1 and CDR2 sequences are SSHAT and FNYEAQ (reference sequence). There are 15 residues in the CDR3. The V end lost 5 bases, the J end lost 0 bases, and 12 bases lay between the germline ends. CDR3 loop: CASSPLRASTDTQYF. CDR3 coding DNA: TGTGCCAGCAGCCCTCTGCGGGCCAGCACAGATACGCAGTATTTT.

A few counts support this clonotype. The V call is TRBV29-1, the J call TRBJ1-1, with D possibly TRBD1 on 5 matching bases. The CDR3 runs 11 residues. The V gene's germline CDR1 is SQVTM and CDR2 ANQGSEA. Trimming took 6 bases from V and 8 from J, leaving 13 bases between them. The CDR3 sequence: CSVRAGGEAFF. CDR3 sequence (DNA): TGCAGCGTGAGAGCGGGGGGAGAAGCTTTCTTT.

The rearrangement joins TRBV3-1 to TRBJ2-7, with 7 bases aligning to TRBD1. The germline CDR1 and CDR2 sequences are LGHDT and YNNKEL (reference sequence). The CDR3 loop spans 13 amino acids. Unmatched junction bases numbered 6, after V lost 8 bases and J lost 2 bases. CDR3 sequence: CASGRQGAYEQYF. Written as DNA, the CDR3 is TGTGCCAGCGGTAGACAGGGAGCCTACGAGCAGTACTTC.

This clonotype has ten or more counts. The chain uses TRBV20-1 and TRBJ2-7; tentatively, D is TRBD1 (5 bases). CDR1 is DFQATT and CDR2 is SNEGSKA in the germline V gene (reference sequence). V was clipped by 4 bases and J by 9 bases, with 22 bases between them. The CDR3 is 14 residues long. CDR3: CSATSQGFLPGQYF. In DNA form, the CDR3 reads TGCAGTGCTACTTCGCAGGGTTTTCTACCGGGGCAGTACTTC.

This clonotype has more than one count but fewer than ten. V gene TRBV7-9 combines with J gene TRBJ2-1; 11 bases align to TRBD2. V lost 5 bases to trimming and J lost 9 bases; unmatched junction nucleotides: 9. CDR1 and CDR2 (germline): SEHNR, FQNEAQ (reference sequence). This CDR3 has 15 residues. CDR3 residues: CASSPNSGGAGEQFF. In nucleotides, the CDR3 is TGTGCCAGCAGCCCAAATAGCGGGGGGGCGGGTGAGCAGTTCTTC.

The CDR3 nucleotides read TGTGCCAGCAGCCCCCGGGACAGAGGGACTGAGCAGTTCTTC. Its translation is CASSPRDRGTEQFF. V gene TRBV11-3 combines with J gene TRBJ2-1; 7 positions match TRBD1. Germline lookup yields CDR1 SGHNT and CDR2 YENEEA. The CDR3 contains 14 residues. V shed 5 bases, J shed 9 bases, and the junction held 10 bases outside the gene matches.

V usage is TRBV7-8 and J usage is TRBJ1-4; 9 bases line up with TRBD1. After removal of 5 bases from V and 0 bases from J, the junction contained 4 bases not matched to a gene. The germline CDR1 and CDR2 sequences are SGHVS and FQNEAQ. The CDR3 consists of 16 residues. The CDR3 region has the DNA TGTGCCAGCAGCCCGGGACAGGGCCCAACTAATGAAAAACTGTTTTTT. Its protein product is CASSPGQGPTNEKLFF.

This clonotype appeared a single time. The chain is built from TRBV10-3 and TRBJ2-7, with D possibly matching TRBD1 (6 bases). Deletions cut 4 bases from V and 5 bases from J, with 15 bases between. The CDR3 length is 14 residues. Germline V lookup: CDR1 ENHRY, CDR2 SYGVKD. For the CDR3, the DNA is TGTGCCATCAGTGGAGGGAACAGGGCAAACGAGCAGTACTTC. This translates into CAISGGNRANEQYF.

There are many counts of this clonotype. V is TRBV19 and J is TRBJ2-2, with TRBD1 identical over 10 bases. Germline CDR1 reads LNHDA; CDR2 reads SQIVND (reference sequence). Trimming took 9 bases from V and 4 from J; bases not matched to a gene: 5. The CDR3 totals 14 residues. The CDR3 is CASDRGQRTGELFF. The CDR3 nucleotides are TGTGCCAGCGACAGGGGGCAGCGCACCGGGGAGCTGTTTTTT.

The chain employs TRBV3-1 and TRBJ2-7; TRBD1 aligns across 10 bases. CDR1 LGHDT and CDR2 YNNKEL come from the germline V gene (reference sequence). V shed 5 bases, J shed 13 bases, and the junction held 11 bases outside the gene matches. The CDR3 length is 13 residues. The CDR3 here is CASSAEGTGAEYF. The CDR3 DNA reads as TGTGCCAGCAGCGCAGAGGGGACAGGGGCGGAATACTTC.

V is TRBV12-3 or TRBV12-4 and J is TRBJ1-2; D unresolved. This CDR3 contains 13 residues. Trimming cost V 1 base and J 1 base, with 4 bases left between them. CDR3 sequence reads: CASSLVVNYGYTF. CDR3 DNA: TGTGCCAGCAGTTTAGTAGTTAACTATGGCTACACCTTC.

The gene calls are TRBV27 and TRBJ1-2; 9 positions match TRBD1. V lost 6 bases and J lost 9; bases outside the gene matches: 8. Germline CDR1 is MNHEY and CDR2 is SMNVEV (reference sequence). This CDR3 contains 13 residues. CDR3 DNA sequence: TGTGCCAGCAGAACCACAGGGGGCGCCAGCTACACCTTC. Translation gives CASRTTGGASYTF.

DNA for the CDR3: TGTGCCAGCAGTGACATGGGGGTTGACACCGGGGAGCTGTTTTTT. This sequence encodes CASSDMGVDTGELFF. This sequence joins TRBV6-1 and TRBJ2-2, with D possibly called TRBD1 or TRBD2 (5 bases each). This CDR3 is 15 amino acids long. CDR1 MNHNS and CDR2 SASEGT come from the germline V gene. Deletions cut 3 bases from V and 3 bases from J, with 11 bases between.

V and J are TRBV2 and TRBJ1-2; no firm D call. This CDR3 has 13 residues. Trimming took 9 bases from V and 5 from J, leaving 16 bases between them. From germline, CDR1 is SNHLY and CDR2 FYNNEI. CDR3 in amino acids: CASRHAREYGYTF. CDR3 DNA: TGTGCCAGTCGCCATGCACGGGAATATGGCTACACCTTC.

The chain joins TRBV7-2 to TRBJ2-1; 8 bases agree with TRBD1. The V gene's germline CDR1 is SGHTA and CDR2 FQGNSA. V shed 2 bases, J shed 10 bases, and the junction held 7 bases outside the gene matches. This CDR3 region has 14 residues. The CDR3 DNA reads TGTGCCAGCAGCTTATTCCTGACAGGGGAGGAGCAGTTCTTC. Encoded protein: CASSLFLTGEEQFF.

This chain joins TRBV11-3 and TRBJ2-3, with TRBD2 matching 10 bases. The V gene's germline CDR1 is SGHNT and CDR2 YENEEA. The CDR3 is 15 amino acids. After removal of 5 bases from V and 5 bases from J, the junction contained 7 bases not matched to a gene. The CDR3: CASSEASGSGDTQYF. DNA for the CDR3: TGTGCCAGCAGCGAGGCTAGCGGGAGTGGAGATACGCAGTATTTT.

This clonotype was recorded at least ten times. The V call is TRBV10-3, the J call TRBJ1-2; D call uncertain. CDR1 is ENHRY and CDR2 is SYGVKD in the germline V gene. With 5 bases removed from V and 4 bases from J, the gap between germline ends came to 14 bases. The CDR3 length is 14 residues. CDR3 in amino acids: CAISTYVQTYGYTF. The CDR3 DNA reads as TGTGCCATCAGTACGTACGTACAGACCTATGGCTACACCTTC.

The CDR3 nucleotides are TGTGCCAGCAGTGAAGACGGACTAGCGGGGCTGAATACGCAGTATTTT. This gives the protein CASSEDGLAGLNTQYF. The chain couples TRBV2 to TRBJ2-3; TRBD2 aligns across 12 bases. CDR3 size: 16 residues. Germline V CDR1 and CDR2: SNHLY, FYNNEI. J was trimmed by 7 bases and V by 1 base; bases with no gene match: 6.